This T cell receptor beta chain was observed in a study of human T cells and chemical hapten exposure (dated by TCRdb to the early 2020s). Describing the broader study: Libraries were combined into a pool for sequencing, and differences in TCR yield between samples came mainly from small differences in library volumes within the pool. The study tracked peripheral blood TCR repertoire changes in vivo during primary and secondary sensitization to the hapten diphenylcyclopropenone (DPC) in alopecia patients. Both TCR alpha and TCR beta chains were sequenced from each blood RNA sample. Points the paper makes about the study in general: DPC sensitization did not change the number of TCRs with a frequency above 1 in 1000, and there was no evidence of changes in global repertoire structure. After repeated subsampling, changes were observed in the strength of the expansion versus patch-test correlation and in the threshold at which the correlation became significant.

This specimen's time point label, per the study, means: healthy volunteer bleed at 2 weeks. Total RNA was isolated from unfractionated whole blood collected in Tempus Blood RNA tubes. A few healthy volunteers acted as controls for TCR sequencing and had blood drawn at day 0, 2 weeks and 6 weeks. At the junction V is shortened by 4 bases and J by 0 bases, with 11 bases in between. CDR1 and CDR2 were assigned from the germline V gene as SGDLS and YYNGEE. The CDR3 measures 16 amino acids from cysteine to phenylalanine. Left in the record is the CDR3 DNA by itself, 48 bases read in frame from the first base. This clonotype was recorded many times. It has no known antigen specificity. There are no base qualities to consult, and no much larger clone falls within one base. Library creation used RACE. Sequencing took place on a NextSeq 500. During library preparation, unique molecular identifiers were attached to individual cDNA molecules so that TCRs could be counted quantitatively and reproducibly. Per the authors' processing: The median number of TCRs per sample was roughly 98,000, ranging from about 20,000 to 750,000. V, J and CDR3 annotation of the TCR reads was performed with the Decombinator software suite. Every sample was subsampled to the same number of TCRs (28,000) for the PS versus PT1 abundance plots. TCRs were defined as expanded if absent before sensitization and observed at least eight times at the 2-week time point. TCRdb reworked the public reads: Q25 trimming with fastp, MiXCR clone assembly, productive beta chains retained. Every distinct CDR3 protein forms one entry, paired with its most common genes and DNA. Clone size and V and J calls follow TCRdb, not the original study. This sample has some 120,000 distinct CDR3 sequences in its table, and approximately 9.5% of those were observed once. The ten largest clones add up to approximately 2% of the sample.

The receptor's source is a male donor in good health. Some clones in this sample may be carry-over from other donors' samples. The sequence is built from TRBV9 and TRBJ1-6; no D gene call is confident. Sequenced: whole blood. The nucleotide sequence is TGTGCCAGCAGCCCCAGCGTTAGCTCCTATAATTCACCCCTCCACTTT. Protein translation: CASSPSVSSYNSPLHF.